The 22 T cell receptor beta chains below all came from one sample that was sequenced in a study of blood T cells in healthy people across ages. It was with a sample-barcoded 5' primer and a J-beta primer mix that a second PCR of roughly 7 to 11 cycles was run. TCRdb reprocessed the 5' RACE reads via MiXCR and lists one record per CDR3 protein. The sample gives about 1 million distinct CDR3 sequences, around 43% of which show up once; 18% is in the top ten. Sequencing input: blood. The source is a woman aged 55-70 years in good health.

The V gene is TRBV7-6, the J gene TRBJ2-1; the match to TRBD2 covers 9 bases. The CDR3 covers 14 residues. The ends lost 4 bases at V and 9 bases at J; junction bases unmatched: 7. The germline V gene has CDR1 SGHVS and CDR2 FNYEAQ. CDR3 loop: CASSSPGLASEQFF. In DNA, the CDR3 is TGTGCCAGCAGCTCTCCGGGACTAGCAAGTGAGCAGTTCTTC.

The CDR3 DNA follows: TGTGCCAGCAGCCAAGTTTTAGCGGGGGGGTCGGTTGAGCAGTTCTTC. Its protein is CASSQVLAGGSVEQFF. The chain has TRBV3-1 and TRBJ2-1, with 11 bases identical to TRBD2. CDR3 length: 16 amino acids. V lost 1 base and J lost 9; bases outside the gene matches: 8. CDR1 and CDR2 (germline): LGHDT, YNNKEL (reference sequence).

This clonotype has just a few counts. This sequence joins TRBV2 and TRBJ2-3, with TRBD2 matching over 12 bases. The CDR3 covers 16 residues. V lost 5 bases, J lost 6 bases, and 9 bases stayed unmatched. CDR1 and CDR2 (germline): SNHLY, FYNNEI. The CDR3 DNA reads TGTGCCAGCAGTTCTCCGGGACTAGCGGGTCCCGATACGCAGTATTTT. Protein sequence: CASSSPGLAGPDTQYF. Filled out from reference TRBV2 and TRBJ2-3, the complete variable domain reads EPEVTQTPSHQVTQMGQEVILRCVPISNHLYFYWYRQILGQKVEFLVSFYNNEISEKSEIFDDQFSVERPDGSNFTLKIRSTKLEDSAMYFCASSSPGLAGPDTQYFGPGTRLTVL.

Details on this clonotype: At one end, the junction sequence differs from germline, possibly due to a read error. The chain combines TRBV5-5 with TRBJ2-1; TRBD2 matches at 8 bases. The CDR3 spans 16 residues. Looked up from germline, CDR1 is SGHKS and CDR2 is YYEKEE (reference sequence). The CDR3 DNA reads as TGTGCCAGCAGCTTGACTCCTGGACTAGCCTACAAGGAGCAGTTCTTC. Its protein is CASSLTPGLAYKEQFF.

This clonotype has just a few counts. The rearrangement uses TRBV9 and TRBJ1-2, with D unclear. With 2 bases removed from V and 4 bases from J, the gap between germline ends came to 12 bases. Germline values: CDR1 SGDLS, CDR2 YYNGEE. The CDR3 sequence is 14 residues long. CDR3 DNA: TGTGCCAGCAGCGTGGACGGAGGAGCCTATGGCTACACCTTC. It translates to CASSVDGGAYGYTF.

The CDR3 sequence is CASSIGSHYEQYF. The CDR3 DNA follows: TGTGCCAGCAGTATAGGTTCCCACTACGAGCAGTACTTC. The chain combines TRBV6-6 with TRBJ2-7; unclear D gene. CDR1 MNHNY and CDR2 SVGAGI come from the germline V gene (reference sequence). The CDR3 contains 13 residues. V lost 5 bases, J lost 3 bases, and 11 bases lay in between.

This clonotype was counted only a few times. The chain carries TRBV29-1 and TRBJ2-5; 7 bases map to TRBD2. The CDR3 consists of 13 residues. Germline V gene lookup returns CDR1 SQVTM and CDR2 ANQGSEA. The junction had 7 bases not matched to a gene; V was cut back by 7 bases and J by 2 bases. CDR3 in DNA: TGCAGCGCCTGGGGGAGGGGTCAAGAGACCCAGTACTTC. Protein sequence: CSAWGRGQETQYF.

This rearrangement joins TRBV6-1 to TRBJ2-6; D perhaps matches TRBD2 (5 bases). The CDR3 contains 18 residues. Looked up from germline, CDR1 is MNHNS and CDR2 is SASEGT. With 6 bases removed from V and 0 bases from J, the gap between germline ends came to 18 bases. The CDR3, as DNA: TGTGCCAGCAGCCCCACAGTACCGGGATTCTCTGGGGCCAACGTCCTGACTTTC. It is translated as CASSPTVPGFSGANVLTF.

The table lists this clonotype with many counts. The CDR3 region has the DNA TGCAGCGTTGCACTAGCGGGTGCAGAGACCCAGTACTTC. Translating gives CSVALAGAETQYF. The V and J genes are TRBV29-1 and TRBJ2-5; 9 bases match TRBD2. The CDR3 runs to 13 residues. V lost 4 bases to trimming and J lost 4 bases; unmatched junction nucleotides: 4. In germline, CDR1 is SQVTM, CDR2 ANQGSEA. The full variable domain, with the rest looked up from reference TRBV29-1 and TRBJ2-5, is SAVISQKPSRDICQRGTSLTIQCQVDSQVTMMFWYRQQPGQSLTLIATANQGSEATYESGFVIDKFPISRPNLTFSTLTVSNMSPEDSSIYLCSVALAGAETQYFGPGTRLLVL.

The gene calls are TRBV6-5 and TRBJ2-2, with unresolved D. Germline loops: CDR1 MNHEY, CDR2 SVGAGI. Trimming removed 6 bases at V and 3 bases at J, with 11 bases between. This CDR3 has 14 amino acids. The CDR3 DNA is TGTGCCAGCAGGGCCGATGATTACACCGGGGAGCTGTTTTTT. This codes for CASRADDYTGELFF.

This clonotype was seen repeatedly, ten times or more. J is TRBJ2-1 and V is TRBV12-3 or TRBV12-4, with D unclear. With 1 base removed from V and 2 bases from J, the gap between germline ends came to 6 bases. The CDR3 spans 14 residues. The CDR3 DNA reads as TGTGCCAGCAGTTTAGGCAGAACCTACAATGAGCAGTTCTTC. This encodes CASSLGRTYNEQFF.

In the case of this clonotype: Sequence at one end of the junction differs from germline and may be a read error. The chain recombines TRBV2 with TRBJ1-5, with a possible D match to TRBD1 (6 bases). Per the germline V gene, CDR1 is SNHLY and CDR2 is FYNNEI. The length of the CDR3 is 14 residues. CDR3 residues: CASREDRFNQPQHF. CDR3 nucleotide sequence: TGTGCCAGCAGGGAAGACAGGTTCAATCAGCCCCAGCATTTT.

The chain recombines TRBV29-1 with TRBJ1-1; D gene unclear. The V end was cut by 5 bases, the J end by 7 bases, with 17 bases between. This CDR3 contains 13 residues. Per the germline V gene, CDR1 is SQVTM and CDR2 is ANQGSEA. The chain's CDR3 is CSVPGMAAREAFF. The CDR3 nucleotides read TGCAGCGTTCCTGGCATGGCCGCCCGTGAAGCTTTCTTT.

The CDR3 here is CASSYRRGGAVDSPLHF. The CDR3, as DNA: TGTGCCAGCAGTTATCGCCGCGGGGGGGCAGTGGATTCACCCCTCCACTTT. The V and J genes are TRBV6-2 or TRBV6-3 and TRBJ1-6; D might be TRBD1 (6 bases). Germline V gene data show CDR1 as MNHEY and CDR2 as SVGEGT. V shed 3 bases and J shed 8 bases, with 20 bases lying between them. This CDR3 is built from 17 residues.

The chain joins TRBV5-6 to TRBJ1-5; 8 bases fit TRBD1. In germline, CDR1 is SGHDT, CDR2 YYEEEE. Trimming took 2 bases from V and 8 from J; bases not matched to a gene: 12. CDR3 length: 16 amino acids. CDR3: CASSFWTGHFREPQHF. The CDR3 coding sequence is TGTGCCAGCAGCTTCTGGACAGGGCATTTTAGGGAGCCCCAGCATTTT.

The chain employs TRBV13 and TRBJ2-7, with 7 bases that match TRBD1. The CDR3 spans 16 residues. CDR1 is PRHDT, CDR2 FYEKMQ, per germline (reference sequence). Germline trimming cut 1 base from V and 1 base from J; bases unmatched to any gene: 7. CDR3 sequence (DNA): TGTGCCAGCAGCTTAGCAGGGACAGAAGGATCCTACGAGCAGTACTTC. This codes for CASSLAGTEGSYEQYF.

This sequence joins TRBV4-1 and TRBJ2-1; no definite D call. This CDR3 has 15 amino acids. The V end lost 0 bases, the J end lost 9 bases, and 15 bases lay between the germline ends. CDR1 and CDR2 (germline): MGHRA, YSYEKL. CDR3: CASSQDPQGGGEQFF. CDR3 nucleotide sequence: TGCGCCAGCAGCCAAGATCCACAAGGCGGTGGTGAGCAGTTCTTC.

The CDR3 DNA is TGCGCCAGCAGCTGGCAGACAGGGGCCAATTACGAGCAGTACTTC. Amino acid sequence: CASSWQTGANYEQYF. This chain connects TRBV5-1 to TRBJ2-7; 8 nucleotides agree with TRBD1. The J segment lost 4 bases and the V segment lost 3 bases, leaving 9 bases of the junction unmatched. Germline-derived CDR1 and CDR2 are SGHRS and YFSETQ. This CDR3 is built from 15 residues.

This chain uses TRBV27 with TRBJ2-5; maybe TRBD2 (6 bases). Trimming shortened V by 5 bases and J by 2 bases, and 24 bases separated the two germline ends. CDR1 and CDR2 (germline): MNHEY, SMNVEV (reference sequence). The CDR3 is made up of 18 amino acids. The CDR3 is CASSLLSTGGGLQETQYF. The CDR3 DNA follows: TGTGCCAGCAGTCTACTCTCAACCGGTGGGGGGTTACAAGAGACCCAGTACTTC.

This rearrangement joins TRBV7-9 to TRBJ2-1; no firm D call. The CDR3 covers 14 residues. The germline V and J ends were trimmed by 2 bases and 4 bases, with 9 bases remaining between them. In germline, CDR1 is SEHNR, CDR2 FQNEAQ (reference sequence). The CDR3 reads CASSLMERYNEQFF. Written as DNA, the CDR3 is TGTGCCAGCAGCTTAATGGAAAGGTACAATGAGCAGTTCTTC.

J is TRBJ2-3 and V is TRBV10-3; D not certain. Trimming took off 1 base at V and 0 bases at J, with 14 bases between the two ends. This CDR3 is built from 17 residues. The germline gives CDR1 ENHRY, CDR2 SYGVKD. CDR3 DNA sequence: TGTGCCATCAGTGAGTTGGGCCCTAGAAGGAGCACAGATACGCAGTATTTT. Protein sequence: CAISELGPRRSTDTQYF.

V is TRBV3-1 and J is TRBJ1-2; maybe TRBD1 (5 bases). The germline V gene has CDR1 LGHDT and CDR2 YNNKEL (reference sequence). The CDR3 totals 14 residues. V was cut by 8 bases and J by 6 bases, with 19 bases left in between. The chain's CDR3 is CASLASGKTDGYTF. As DNA, the CDR3 is TGTGCCAGCCTCGCATCAGGGAAGACGGATGGCTACACCTTC.